This TCR beta chain emerged from a study of cytomegalovirus exposure and HLA in healthy donors (dated by TCRdb to about 2017). About the full investigation: An earlier analysis of several hundred of the donors reported 250 to 300 Gb of sequence data and around 110 million unique TCR beta sequences from 190 million or so T cells. Roughly 300 gigabases of sequencing data and approximately 84 million unique TCR sequences were included in an early release covering several hundred HLA-typed donors. To decide whether each TCR beta V gene segment behaved as functional or pseudogenic, an earlier analysis of some 600 of the donors relied on high-throughput TCR beta sequencing. Donor age, sex, ethnicity and CMV serostatus were compiled alongside the repertoire data. The study combined high-throughput TCR immunosequencing, statistical association of individual TCRs with disease status, and machine learning to predict cytomegalovirus infection status. Four to six DR-DQ haplotypes were handled as single units for association and clustering, since linkage in the cohort was strong. The number of donors typed differed by locus, with roughly 620-630 for A, B, C, DRB1 and DQB1, around 500 for DQA1, 606 for DPA1, and approximately 470 for DPB1. In a later genetic analysis, genome-wide SNP genotypes for 398 of the 666 donors were used, and that subset was treated as a discovery cohort. Of the 300 to 450 genotyped donors, approximately 80% fell in the genetic ancestry cluster associated with self-reported Caucasian donors. A later analysis re-analyzed previously published TCR beta repertoires from about 730 donors and added high-resolution HLA genotyping to study TCR occurrence patterns. Using immunosequencing, the study profiled T cell repertoires from around 670 subjects and related those repertoires to cytomegalovirus serostatus. A separate validation cohort of some 130 different subjects was used in addition to the approximately 610-subject first cohort. Rather than using new phenotypic data, the later analysis identified candidate immune exposures from TCR beta sequences and from how often those sequences occurred across donors. All discovery cohort repertoires had been generated using a single sequencing platform. HLA typing included class I and class II loci at four-digit resolution. The study aimed to test whether signatures of past pathogen exposure could be identified by cataloging public T cell receptors. Among about 390 genotyped donors of the cohort, an average of about 240,000 unique TCR beta nucleotide sequences were sequenced per donor, around 20% of them non-productive.

The full study reports these points: The classifier was reported to diagnose cytomegalovirus status with high specificity and sensitivity in both the original cohort and the validation cohort. When HLA alleles, especially DR and DQ, strongly co-occurred, TCR associations were difficult to assign to individual alleles. In a later genetic analysis, fewer N-insertions in productive TCRs were reported among donors in an Asian-associated ancestry cluster than the approximately 670-donor mean. A total of roughly 160 TCR beta chains were listed by the study as associated with cytomegalovirus. In a later analysis, about 16,000 TCR beta sequences were associated with specific HLA alleles at a false discovery rate of 0.05. Correlated functional status among segregating V segments might reflect linkage disequilibrium, but an unknown experimental factor could not be ruled out. A later analysis found that TCR association rates varied across HLA loci, with DRB1 alleles showing the most associated TCRs and HLA-C alleles the fewest. A group of highly shared sequence variants was considered likely to be a technical artifact of the sequencing pipeline. In an earlier analysis of about 600 of the donors, most TCR beta V segments appeared in productive rearrangements about 87% or about 30% of the time, broadly matching IMGT annotations. HLA typing was unavailable for some donors at each locus, so association tests used only the typed subset. A later analysis found that most CMV-associated TCR beta chains appeared HLA-restricted, with HLA associations seemingly driven largely by CMV exposure. Three of the identified cytomegalovirus-associated TCR beta chains were confirmed in vitro to be specific for cytomegalovirus antigens. In a later genetic analysis, a missense DCLRE1C variant was associated with V-gene and J-gene trimming of TCR beta chains, and the association was replicated in an independent cohort. The cohort was sequenced for TCR beta chains only, and without alpha or paired-chain data the features that could be detected were limited. Some 16 rarely observed V segments, including chromosome 9 orphons, were excluded from the earlier analysis of approximately 500 of the donors because counts were too low. A later analysis reported that several top co-occurrence clusters appeared linked to parvovirus B19, influenza, CMV and Epstein-Barr virus. Across donors, most TCR sequences were observed very rarely, whereas some public TCRs were present in many individuals. A later analysis found that HLA-associated TCR beta chains were more clonally expanded and had lower generation probabilities than equally common non-associated chains. Immune exposure information for the cohort was limited to CMV serostatus. According to the authors, the approach could potentially be generalized to other disease states and immunological phenotypes. Some IMGT-functional V segments, including TRBV6-2 and TRBV6-3, could not be told apart with the 87-base-pair reads, so those segments were excluded. A further reported finding was that TCR beta sequences accurately predicted the HLA-A and HLA-B alleles for most subjects in the first cohort. Sequencing depth was assumed to be roughly uniform across donors in the presence/absence analyses, though that assumption may not hold.

CDR1 and CDR2 are drawn from the germline V gene (reference sequence): SSHAT, FNYEAQ. The CDR3, from cysteine to phenylalanine, totals 16 residues. Of the read, only the CDR3 DNA is kept; its 48 bases are in frame from base 1. Germline trimming: 5 bases from V, 5 bases from J; junction bases outside gene matches: 4. In the case of this clone: No cognate antigen has been identified for it. Per-base quality was not reported, and no clone a single base away is much larger than it.

In total, roughly 670 healthy bone marrow donors made up the cohort. At the time of sampling, all cohort members were nominally healthy, though unrecorded immune exposures were likely present. The donor tested CMV seronegative and was one of the 352 seronegative cohort members. Each donor provided a peripheral blood sample, and peripheral blood mononuclear cells were used for TCR beta sequencing. The Qiagen DNeasy Blood Extraction Kit was used to extract genomic DNA from the blood cell samples. The library was built by means of the immunoSEQ multiplex PCR assay. For the multiplex PCR, a mixture combining 60 forward primers for TCR Vbeta segments and 13 reverse primers for TCR Jbeta segments was used. Amplification of the CDR3 region of rearranged TCR beta genes was performed with a multiplex PCR assay on genomic DNA. The Illumina HiSeq System was used to sequence the amplified TCR beta libraries as 87-base-pair reads. For the original study's pipeline: A later analysis counted about 80 million unique TCR beta chains across the 700 or so repertoires, and around 12 million of these chains were shared by at least two donors. A nearest-neighbor algorithm error-corrected the raw reads and collapsed the reads into unique sequences, merging closely related sequences to remove PCR and sequencing errors. Alignment of CDR3 sequences to IMGT reference sequences was used to assign V, D and J gene segments. For a sequence to be retained, at least a six-nucleotide match to both a V gene segment and a J gene segment was required. A rearrangement was called productive if the CDR3 had no stop codons and remained in frame with V and J, and every other rearrangement was called non-productive. Following IMGT convention, CDR3 was defined as the stretch from the second conserved V-encoded cysteine up to the conserved J-encoded phenylalanine. The earlier analysis of 500 to 750 of the donors excluded any sequence lacking an unambiguous match to a single V gene segment. In an earlier analysis of 587 of the donors, a V segment was called functional when productive rearrangements were above 56.7%, and segregating when the standard deviation between donors exceeded 5%. A statistical classification framework was built for diagnosing cytomegalovirus status from the catalog of TCR beta chain sequences. In a later analysis, TCR nucleotide sequences were compared against IMGT/GENE-DB human TR gene sequences so that V and J genes could be assigned. Using the TCRdist pipeline, a later analysis assigned CDR3 sequences along with most-parsimonious VDJ recombination scenarios. In a later analysis, each TCR beta chain was defined by its CDR3 amino acid sequence together with its V-gene family, and reads without a unique V-gene family were excluded. A later analysis removed several hundred highly shared, low-generation-probability nucleotide sequences to deal with suspected cross-contamination and a sequencing artifact. In a later analysis, a clonal expansion index was calculated for each public chain from normalized within-repertoire ranks of inferred template counts. In a later analysis, generation probabilities were computed using a VDJ recombination model fitted to out-of-frame rearrangements, and the results were checked against IGoR. In a later analysis, hypergeometric tests were used to score TCR-TCR, TCR-HLA and TCR-CMV co-occurrence, with a repertoire-size bias correction applied to TCR pairs. In a later analysis, false discovery rates were estimated by permuting HLA or CMV assignments 20 times. A later analysis grouped co-occurring TCRs with DBSCAN, adding TCRdist sequence similarity when clustering within HLA-allele-positive subsets. Repertoires with fewer than 30,000 or more than 120,000 public chains, plus five repertoires with anomalous nucleotide sharing, were excluded from co-occurrence clustering. Held by TCRdb, this immuneACCESS table contains in-frame sequences only and omits some clones. Under half of the omission traces to an unresolved V gene where checked; the cause of the rest is unknown. That table gives V, J and clone size, and the DNA gave D and trimming. This sample lists some 120,000 clones; over 75% were detected once. The ten largest clonotypes hold around 2% of the sample.

Sequences were obtained from PBMCs. The sequence was collected from a man in his forties in good health and CMV-seronegative. The V and J genes are TRBV7-7 and TRBJ2-1, with 15 central nucleotides matching TRBD2. DNA sequence: TGTGCCAGCAGCCGCGGACTAGCGGGGGGGGACAATGAGCAGTTCTTC. Translation gives CASSRGLAGGDNEQFF.